What follows are 24 T cell receptor beta chains derived from one specimen sequenced in a study of blood T cell repertoires in COVID-19. Repertoires were generated with immunoSEQ multiplex PCR, while TCRdb's copy carries only in-frame clones and drops some. Of about 83,000 clones in the sample, about 88% were seen once. Sample: peripheral blood. The receptors come from an elderly man with active or convalescent COVID-19.

The chain uses TRBV6-4 and TRBJ1-5; D remains ambiguous. This CDR3 region has 13 residues. Between the trimmed V and J ends, which lost 7 bases and 6 bases, there was a span of 13 bases. Germline V gene lookup returns CDR1 MRHNA and CDR2 SNTAGT. The CDR3 protein is CASNSGEGQPQHF. The DNA for the CDR3 is TGTGCCAGCAACTCCGGGGAAGGTCAGCCCCAGCATTTT.

CDR3 protein: CASSLDGGRNQPQHF. CDR3 bases: TGTGCCAGCAGCTTAGATGGGGGGAGAAATCAGCCCCAGCATTTT. The chain recombines TRBV11-2 with TRBJ1-5; the D gene is possibly TRBD1 (5 bases). CDR3 length equals 15 residues. Germline CDR1 SGHAT, CDR2 FQNNGV. V was trimmed by 0 bases and J by 4 bases, leaving 10 bases between them.

This chain connects TRBV6-2 or TRBV6-3 to TRBJ1-2; D unresolved. This CDR3 spans 14 amino acids. Germline V CDR1 and CDR2: MNHEY, SVGEGT. Between the trimmed V and J ends, which lost 2 bases and 0 bases, there was a span of 7 bases. The CDR3 sequence: CASSYREANYGYTF. The CDR3 coding sequence is TGTGCCAGCAGTTACCGAGAAGCTAACTATGGCTACACCTTC.

A few counts support this clone. The chain carries TRBV29-1 and TRBJ1-1, with D maybe TRBD1 (6 bases). Germline CDR1 SQVTM, CDR2 ANQGSEA. There are 12 residues in the CDR3. Trimming removed 4 bases at V and 8 bases at J, with 14 bases between. CDR3 region: CSVVVRGREAFF. In DNA, the CDR3 is TGCAGCGTTGTTGTTAGGGGGAGAGAAGCTTTCTTT. Complete variable domain (other parts from reference TRBV29-1 and TRBJ1-1): SAVISQKPSRDICQRGTSLTIQCQVDSQVTMMFWYRQQPGQSLTLIATANQGSEATYESGFVIDKFPISRPNLTFSTLTVSNMSPEDSSIYLCSVVVRGREAFFGQGTRLTVV.

In this sample, this clone turned up once. The chain joins TRBV11-2 to TRBJ2-2, with D perhaps TRBD2 (7 bases). Trimming took 8 bases from V and 1 from J, leaving 20 bases between them. Germline-derived CDR1 and CDR2 are SGHAT and FQNNGV. This CDR3 region has 17 residues. CDR3 protein: CASSRWGGHKNTGELFF. In DNA, the CDR3 is TGTGCCAGCTCTAGATGGGGGGGGCACAAGAACACCGGGGAGCTGTTTTTT.

This chain links TRBV27 with TRBJ2-2, with a possible D match to TRBD2 (5 bases). Germline values: CDR1 MNHEY, CDR2 SMNVEV (reference sequence). The CDR3 runs to 13 residues. V was shortened by 8 bases and J by 1 base, with 8 bases between the two germline ends. CDR3 region: CASCGQNTGELFF. The DNA of the CDR3 is TGTGCCAGCTGCGGGCAGAACACCGGGGAGCTGTTTTTT.

The chain uses TRBV5-5 and TRBJ1-6; 8 bases match TRBD1. Germline CDR1 is SGHKS and CDR2 is YYEKEE (reference sequence). The CDR3 loop spans 14 amino acids. V was clipped by 3 bases and J by 7 bases; unmatched bases: 3. The CDR3 region has the DNA TGTGCCAGCAGCTCAGGGGGCCTAAATTCACCCCTCCACTTT. This encodes CASSSGGLNSPLHF. Full variable domain (remainder filled in from reference TRBV5-5 and TRBJ1-6): DAGVTQSPTHLIKTRGQQVTLRCSPISGHKSVSWYQQVLGQGPQFIFQYYEKEERGRGNFPDRFSARQFPNYSSELNVNALLLGDSALYLCASSSGGLNSPLHFGNGTRLTVT.

This chain uses TRBV18 with TRBJ2-7; D might be TRBD2 (5 bases). The germline V gene encodes CDR1 KGHSH and CDR2 LQKENI. This CDR3 has 13 amino acids. Trimming left V 3 bases short and J 5 bases short, with 11 bases between. The CDR3 nucleotides are TGTGCCAGCTCACCGGGCGGAGGCGACGAGCAGTACGTC. Encoded protein: CASSPGGGDEQYV.

The sample holds one count of this clone. V and J are TRBV7-2 and TRBJ1-2, with a tentative D call TRBD1 (5 bases). The CDR3 consists of 15 residues. The germline V and J ends were trimmed by 4 bases and 2 bases, with 14 bases remaining between them. Germline loops: CDR1 SGHTA, CDR2 FQGNSA. The CDR3 sequence: CASSYQGVKNYGYTF. Written as DNA, the CDR3 is TGTGCCAGCAGCTATCAGGGCGTTAAGAACTATGGCTACACCTTC.

This chain links TRBV2 with TRBJ1-1, with 9 bases that match TRBD1. J gave up 8 bases and V 7 bases, and 11 bases lay outside the gene matches. This CDR3 is 14 amino acids long. Per the germline V gene, CDR1 is SNHLY and CDR2 is FYNNEI. The CDR3 here is CASTQLGTGQEAFF. The DNA for the CDR3 is TGTGCCAGCACCCAGCTCGGGACAGGGCAAGAAGCTTTCTTT.

The J gene is TRBJ2-7, the V gene TRBV12-3 or TRBV12-4; tentative D call: TRBD2 (6 bases). Trimming left V 6 bases short and J 6 bases short, with 15 bases between. The CDR3 extends over 13 amino acids. Written as DNA, the CDR3 is TGTGCCAGCAGCCTGACTAGTTCGGGCGAGCAGTACGTC. It yields the protein CASSLTSSGEQYV.

The chain employs TRBV6-2 or TRBV6-3 and TRBJ2-7; 10 positions agree with TRBD2. V was pared by 5 bases and J by 2 bases, with 3 bases of the junction left unmatched. The V gene's germline CDR1 is MNHEY and CDR2 SVGEGT. CDR3 size: 14 residues. CDR3 sequence reads: CASSRTSGPYEQYV. The DNA of the CDR3 is TGTGCCAGCAGTCGGACTAGCGGCCCCTACGAGCAGTACGTC.

The chain combines TRBV2 with TRBJ1-4; a possible D gene is TRBD1 (6 bases). V lost 7 bases and J lost 3, with 12 bases in between. Per germline, CDR1 SNHLY and CDR2 FYNNEI. The CDR3 runs to 14 residues. The CDR3 protein is CASIAGGSNEKLFF. DNA of the CDR3: TGTGCCAGCATCGCGGGGGGCTCTAATGAAAAACTGTTTTTT.

V is TRBV5-6 and J is TRBJ1-6; a weak D match, TRBD1 (5 bases). The CDR3 loop spans 16 amino acids. Between the trimmed V and J ends, which lost 0 bases and 7 bases, there was a span of 14 bases. Germline V gives CDR1 SGHDT, CDR2 YYEEEE. CDR3 sequence: CASSLGRQTINSPLHF. CDR3 in DNA: TGTGCCAGCAGCTTGGGTCGACAGACGATCAATTCACCCCTCCACTTT. Using reference TRBV5-6 and TRBJ1-6 for the parts outside the CDR3, the full variable domain is DAGVTQSPTHLIKTRGQQVTLRCSPKSGHDTVSWYQQALGQGPQFIFQYYEEEERQRGNFPDRFSGHQFPNYSSELNVNALLLGDSALYLCASSLGRQTINSPLHFGNGTRLTVT.

The chain is built from TRBV5-6 and TRBJ2-5; 7 bases are shared with TRBD2. Germline V gene lookup returns CDR1 SGHDT and CDR2 YYEEEE. Trimming cost V 2 bases and J 3 bases; bases outside gene matches: 10. This CDR3 spans 16 amino acids. The CDR3 spells CASSFLLRGRKETQYF. CDR3 nucleotides: TGTGCCAGCAGCTTCTTGTTACGCGGGAGAAAAGAGACCCAGTACTTC.

V gene TRBV9 combines with J gene TRBJ2-1; D ambiguous. V shed 4 bases and J shed 7 bases, with 12 bases lying between them. The CDR3 contains 13 residues. Germline CDR1 and CDR2: SGDLS and YYNGEE. Here the CDR3 reads CASSSLSRNEQFF. In DNA form, the CDR3 reads TGTGCCAGCAGCTCCCTTTCGCGAAATGAGCAGTTCTTC.

The V and J genes are TRBV23-1 and TRBJ1-5; D remains unclear. TRBV23-1 is classed as an ORF, of uncertain function. The CDR3 extends over 12 amino acids. V was trimmed by 6 bases and J by 9 bases, leaving 12 bases between them. As DNA, the CDR3 is TGCGCCAGCAGCCCCAGGCCCCGGCCCCAGCATTTT. Its protein product is CASSPRPRPQHF.

The V gene is TRBV5-6, the J gene TRBJ2-1, with TRBD2 matching over 11 bases. This CDR3 comprises 18 residues. V lost 4 bases and J lost 7; bases outside the gene matches: 16. In germline, CDR1 is SGHDT, CDR2 YYEEEE. CDR3 region: CASSPRTSGLRVLNEQFF. In nucleotides, the CDR3 is TGTGCCAGCAGCCCACGGACTAGCGGGTTAAGGGTATTAAATGAGCAGTTCTTC.

The V and J genes are TRBV10-2 and TRBJ2-5; 10 nucleotides agree with TRBD2. Germline V gene lookup returns CDR1 WSHSY and CDR2 SAAADI. The CDR3 runs to 15 residues. Trimming at V came to 3 bases and at J to 5 bases, leaving 6 bases not matched to a gene. In nucleotides, the CDR3 is TGCGCCAGCAGTGATAGGGCTAGCGGGAGCGAGACCCAGTACTTC. Its protein product is CASSDRASGSETQYF.

This clone was found once. This chain uses TRBV28 with TRBJ2-1; D might be TRBD1 (6 bases). V was clipped by 3 bases and J by 11 bases, with 17 bases between them. Germline CDR1 and CDR2: MDHEN and SYDVKM. This CDR3 is built from 14 residues. The CDR3 loop reads CASSFSLQGQQQFF. Written as DNA, the CDR3 is TGTGCCAGCAGTTTTTCCTTACAGGGACAACAGCAGTTCTTC.

This chain links TRBV7-8 with TRBJ2-1; TRBD2 agrees at 15 bases. V was pared by 4 bases and J by 6 bases, with 1 base of the junction left unmatched. CDR1 and CDR2 from the germline V gene are SGHVS and FQNEAQ. The CDR3 is 15 residues long. The CDR3 region has the DNA TGTGCCAGCAGCTGGACTAGCGGGAGGGTCAATGAGCAGTTCTTC. Translating gives CASSWTSGRVNEQFF.

CDR3 loop: CASSPGQGAVYGYTF. The CDR3 DNA reads as TGTGCCAGCTCACCGGGACAGGGGGCCGTCTATGGCTACACCTTC. The V call is TRBV18, the J call TRBJ1-2; the match to TRBD1 covers 12 bases. This CDR3 contains 15 residues. In germline, CDR1 is KGHSH, CDR2 LQKENI. V shed 3 bases and J 4 bases; nucleotides not matched to a gene: 3.

The J gene is TRBJ1-2, the V gene TRBV5-1; 8 bases are shared with TRBD1. Germline-derived CDR1 and CDR2 are SGHRS and YFSETQ. CDR3 length: 18 amino acids. Trimming at V came to 0 bases and at J to 8 bases, leaving 18 bases not matched to a gene. The CDR3 spells CASSLASGQGARVNGYTF. In DNA, the CDR3 is TGCGCCAGCAGCTTGGCCTCGGGCCAGGGGGCCAGGGTAAACGGCTACACCTTC.

The gene calls are TRBV19 and TRBJ2-1, with 10 nucleotides matching TRBD2. After removal of 2 bases from V and 2 bases from J, the junction contained 0 bases not matched to a gene. This CDR3 contains 15 residues. Germline V gives CDR1 LNHDA, CDR2 SQIVND (reference sequence). This chain's CDR3 is CASSISGGAYNEQFF. DNA for the CDR3: TGTGCCAGTAGTATAAGCGGGGGGGCCTACAATGAGCAGTTCTTC.